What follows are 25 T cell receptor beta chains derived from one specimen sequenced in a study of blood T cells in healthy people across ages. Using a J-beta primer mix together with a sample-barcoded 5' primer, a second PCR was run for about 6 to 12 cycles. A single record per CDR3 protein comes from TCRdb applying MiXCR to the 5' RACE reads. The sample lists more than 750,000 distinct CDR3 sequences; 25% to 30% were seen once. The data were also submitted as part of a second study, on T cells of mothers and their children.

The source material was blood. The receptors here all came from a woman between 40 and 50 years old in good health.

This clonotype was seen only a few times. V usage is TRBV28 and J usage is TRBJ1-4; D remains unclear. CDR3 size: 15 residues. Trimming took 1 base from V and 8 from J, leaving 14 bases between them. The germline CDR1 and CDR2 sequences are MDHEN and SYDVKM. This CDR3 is CASSLSWAGEEKLFF. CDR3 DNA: TGTGCCAGCAGTTTATCTTGGGCCGGCGAGGAAAAACTGTTTTTT. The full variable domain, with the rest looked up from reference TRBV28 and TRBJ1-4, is DVKVTQSSRYLVKRTGEKVFLECVQDMDHENMFWYRQDPGLGLRLIYFSYDVKMKEKGDIPEGYSVSREKKERFSLILESASTNQTSMYLCASSLSWAGEEKLFFGSGTQLSVL.

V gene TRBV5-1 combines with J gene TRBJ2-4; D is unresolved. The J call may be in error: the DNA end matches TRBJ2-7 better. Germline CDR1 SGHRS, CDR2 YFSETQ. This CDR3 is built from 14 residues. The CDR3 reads CASGLAVGTYEQYF. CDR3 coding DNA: TGCGCCAGCGGGCTCGCAGTGGGGACCTACGAGCAGTACTTC.

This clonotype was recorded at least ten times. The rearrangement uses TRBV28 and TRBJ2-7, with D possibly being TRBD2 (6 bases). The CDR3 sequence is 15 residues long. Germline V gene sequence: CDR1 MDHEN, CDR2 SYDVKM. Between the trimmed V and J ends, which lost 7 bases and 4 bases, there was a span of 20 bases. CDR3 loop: CASNPLLAGLYEQYF. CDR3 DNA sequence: TGTGCCAGCAATCCGCTACTGGCGGGGCTGTACGAGCAGTACTTC.

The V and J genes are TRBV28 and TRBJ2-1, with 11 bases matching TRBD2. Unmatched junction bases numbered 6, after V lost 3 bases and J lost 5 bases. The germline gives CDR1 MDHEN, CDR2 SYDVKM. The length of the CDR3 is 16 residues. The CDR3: CASSLYSGLADNEQFF. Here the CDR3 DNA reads TGTGCCAGCAGTTTGTACTCGGGACTAGCGGACAATGAGCAGTTCTTC.

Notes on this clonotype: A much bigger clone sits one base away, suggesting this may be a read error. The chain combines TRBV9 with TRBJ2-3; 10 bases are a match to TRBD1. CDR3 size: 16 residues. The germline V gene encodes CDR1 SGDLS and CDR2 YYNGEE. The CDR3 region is CVSSGRTGGSTDTQYF. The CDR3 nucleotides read TGTGTCAGCAGCGGAAGGACAGGGGGGAGCACAGATACGCAGTATTTT.

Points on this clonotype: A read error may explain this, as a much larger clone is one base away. CDR3: CSAWTSGAHEQYF. The CDR3 DNA reads TGCAGTGCTTGGACTAGCGGGGCCCACGAGCAGTACTTC. The V and J genes are TRBV20-1 and TRBJ2-4, with 12 bases lining up with TRBD2. The better agreement between TRBJ2-7 and the DNA end casts doubt on the J call. The CDR3 loop spans 13 amino acids. Per germline, CDR1 DFQATT and CDR2 SNEGSKA (reference sequence).

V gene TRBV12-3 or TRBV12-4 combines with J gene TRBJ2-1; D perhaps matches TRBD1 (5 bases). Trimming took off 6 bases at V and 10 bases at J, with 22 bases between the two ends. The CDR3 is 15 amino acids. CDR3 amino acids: CASRIQELGSVEQFF. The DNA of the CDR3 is TGTGCCAGCAGGATACAGGAACTCGGATCTGTGGAGCAGTTCTTC.

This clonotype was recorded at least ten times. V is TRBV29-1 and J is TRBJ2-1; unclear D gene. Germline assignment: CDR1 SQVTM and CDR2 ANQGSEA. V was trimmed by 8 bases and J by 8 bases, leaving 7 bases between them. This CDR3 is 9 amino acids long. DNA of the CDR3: TGCAGCCTTGGGTATGAGCAGTTCTTC. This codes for CSLGYEQFF.

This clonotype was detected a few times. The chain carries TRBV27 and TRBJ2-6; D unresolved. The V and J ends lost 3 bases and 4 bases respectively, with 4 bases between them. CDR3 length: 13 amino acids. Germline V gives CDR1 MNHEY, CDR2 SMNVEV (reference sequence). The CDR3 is CASSFLGANVLTF. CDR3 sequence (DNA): TGTGCCAGCAGTTTCTTGGGGGCCAACGTCCTGACTTTC. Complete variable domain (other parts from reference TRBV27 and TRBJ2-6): EAQVTQNPRYLITVTGKKLTVTCSQNMNHEYMSWYRQDPGLGLRQIYYSMNVEVTDKGDVPEGYKVSRKEKRNFPLILESPSPNQTSLYFCASSFLGANVLTFGAGSRLTVL.

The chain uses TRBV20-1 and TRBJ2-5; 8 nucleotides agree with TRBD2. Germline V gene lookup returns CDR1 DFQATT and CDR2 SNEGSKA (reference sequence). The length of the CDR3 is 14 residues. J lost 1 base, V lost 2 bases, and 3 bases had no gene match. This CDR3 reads CSARLAGPQETQYF. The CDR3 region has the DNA TGCAGTGCTAGATTAGCGGGGCCCCAAGAGACCCAGTACTTC.

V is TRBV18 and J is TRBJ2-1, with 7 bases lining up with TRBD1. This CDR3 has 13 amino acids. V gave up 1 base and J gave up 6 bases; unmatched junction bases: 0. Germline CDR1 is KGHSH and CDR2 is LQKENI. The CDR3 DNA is TGTGCCAGCTCACCACGGGACAGCAATGAGCAGTTCTTC. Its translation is CASSPRDSNEQFF.

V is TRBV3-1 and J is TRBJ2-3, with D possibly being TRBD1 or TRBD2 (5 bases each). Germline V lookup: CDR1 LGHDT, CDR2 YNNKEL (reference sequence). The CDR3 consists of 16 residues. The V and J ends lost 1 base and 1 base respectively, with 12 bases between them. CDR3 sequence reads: CASSQAGRVGTDTQYF. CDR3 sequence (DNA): TGTGCCAGCAGCCAAGCGGGGCGGGTCGGCACAGATACGCAGTATTTT.

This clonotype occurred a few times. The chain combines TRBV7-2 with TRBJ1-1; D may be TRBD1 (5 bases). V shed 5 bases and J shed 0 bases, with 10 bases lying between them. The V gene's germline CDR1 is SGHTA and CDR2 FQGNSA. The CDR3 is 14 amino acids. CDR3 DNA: TGTGCCAGCAGCCCTTTACAGGTGAACACTGAAGCTTTCTTT. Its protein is CASSPLQVNTEAFF. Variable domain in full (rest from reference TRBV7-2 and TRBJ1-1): GAGVSQSPSNKVTEKGKDVELRCDPISGHTALYWYRQSLGQGLEFLIYFQGNSAPDKSGLPSDRFSAERTGGSVSTLTIQRTQQEDSAVYLCASSPLQVNTEAFFGQGTRLTVV.

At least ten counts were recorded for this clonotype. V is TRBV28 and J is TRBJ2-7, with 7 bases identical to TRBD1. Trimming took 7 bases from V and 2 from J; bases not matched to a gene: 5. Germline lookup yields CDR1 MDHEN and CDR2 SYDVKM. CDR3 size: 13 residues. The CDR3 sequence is CASKGAVAYEQYF. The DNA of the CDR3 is TGTGCCAGCAAGGGGGCCGTCGCCTACGAGCAGTACTTC. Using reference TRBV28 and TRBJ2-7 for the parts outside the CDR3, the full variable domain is DVKVTQSSRYLVKRTGEKVFLECVQDMDHENMFWYRQDPGLGLRLIYFSYDVKMKEKGDIPEGYSVSREKKERFSLILESASTNQTSMYLCASKGAVAYEQYFGPGTRLTVT.

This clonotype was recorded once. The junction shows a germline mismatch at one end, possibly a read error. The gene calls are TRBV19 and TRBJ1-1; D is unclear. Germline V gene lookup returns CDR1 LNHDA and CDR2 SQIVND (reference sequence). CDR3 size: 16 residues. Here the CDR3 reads CASENSGLLMNTEAFF. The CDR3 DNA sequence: TGTGCCAGCGAGAACAGCGGTCTATTAATGAACACGGAAGCTTTCTTT.

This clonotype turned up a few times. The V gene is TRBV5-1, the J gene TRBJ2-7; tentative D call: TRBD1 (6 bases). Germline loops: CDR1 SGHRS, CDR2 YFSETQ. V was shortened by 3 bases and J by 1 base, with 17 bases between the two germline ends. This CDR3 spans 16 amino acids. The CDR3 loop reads CASSSFIQGQSYEQYF. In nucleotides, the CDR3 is TGCGCCAGCAGCTCGTTCATCCAGGGACAATCCTACGAGCAGTACTTC.

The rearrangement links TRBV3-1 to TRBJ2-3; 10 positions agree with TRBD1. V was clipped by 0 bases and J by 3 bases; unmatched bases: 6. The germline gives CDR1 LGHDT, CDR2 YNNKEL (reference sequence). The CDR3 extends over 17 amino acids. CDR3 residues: CASSQDSRTGGTDTQYF. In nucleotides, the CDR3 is TGTGCCAGCAGCCAAGATTCCCGGACAGGGGGAACAGATACGCAGTATTTT.

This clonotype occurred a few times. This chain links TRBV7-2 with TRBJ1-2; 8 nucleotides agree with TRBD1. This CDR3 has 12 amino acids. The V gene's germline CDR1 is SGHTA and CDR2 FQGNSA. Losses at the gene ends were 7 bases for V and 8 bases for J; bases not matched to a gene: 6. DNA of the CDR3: TGTGCCAGCAACGGACAGGGAAAGGGCTACACCTTC. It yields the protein CASNGQGKGYTF.

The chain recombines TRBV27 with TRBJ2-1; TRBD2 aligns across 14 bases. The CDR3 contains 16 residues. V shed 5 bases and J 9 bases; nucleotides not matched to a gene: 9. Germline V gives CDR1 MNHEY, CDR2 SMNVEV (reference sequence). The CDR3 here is CASSPGTSGGWAEQFF. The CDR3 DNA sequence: TGTGCCAGCAGTCCAGGGACTAGCGGGGGCTGGGCTGAGCAGTTCTTC.

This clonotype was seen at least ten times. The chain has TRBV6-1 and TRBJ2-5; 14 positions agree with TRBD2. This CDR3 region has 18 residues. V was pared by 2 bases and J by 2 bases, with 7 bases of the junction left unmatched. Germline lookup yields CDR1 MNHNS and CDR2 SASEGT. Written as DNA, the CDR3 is TGTGCCAGCAGTGAACAGGGACTAGCGGGGGACCTACAAGAGACCCAGTACTTC. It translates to CASSEQGLAGDLQETQYF.

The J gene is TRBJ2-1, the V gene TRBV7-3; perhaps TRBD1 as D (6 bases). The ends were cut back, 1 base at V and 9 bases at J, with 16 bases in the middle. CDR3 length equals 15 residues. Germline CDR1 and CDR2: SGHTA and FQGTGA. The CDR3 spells CASSLNPQGTSEQFF. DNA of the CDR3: TGTGCCAGCAGCTTAAATCCTCAGGGGACGAGTGAGCAGTTCTTC.

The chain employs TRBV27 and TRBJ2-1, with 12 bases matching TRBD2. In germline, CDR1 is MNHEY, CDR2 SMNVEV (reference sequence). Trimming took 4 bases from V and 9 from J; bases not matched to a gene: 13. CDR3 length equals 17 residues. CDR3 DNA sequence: TGTGCCAGCAGTTCGACTAGCGGGGGCACCCTGACAAGTGAGCAGTTCTTC. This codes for CASSSTSGGTLTSEQFF.

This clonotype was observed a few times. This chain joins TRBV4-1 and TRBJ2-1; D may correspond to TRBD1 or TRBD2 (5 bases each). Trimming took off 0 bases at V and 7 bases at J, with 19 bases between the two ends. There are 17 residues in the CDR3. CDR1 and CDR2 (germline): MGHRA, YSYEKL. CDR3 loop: CASSQDNRGRSLNEQFF. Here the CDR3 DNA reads TGCGCCAGCAGCCAAGATAATCGGGGACGCAGCTTGAATGAGCAGTTCTTC.

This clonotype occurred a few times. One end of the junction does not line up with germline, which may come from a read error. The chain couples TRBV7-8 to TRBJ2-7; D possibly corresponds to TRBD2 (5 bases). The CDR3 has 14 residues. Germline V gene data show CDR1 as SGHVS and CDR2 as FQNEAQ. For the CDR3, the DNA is TGTGCCAACAGCTCAGAGGGCAGCCTATACGAGCAGTACTTC. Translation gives CANSSEGSLYEQYF.

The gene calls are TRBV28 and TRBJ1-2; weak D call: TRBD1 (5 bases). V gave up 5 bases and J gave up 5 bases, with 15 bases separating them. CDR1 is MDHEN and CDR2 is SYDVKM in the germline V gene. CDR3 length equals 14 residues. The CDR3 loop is CASSVGGDLYGYTF. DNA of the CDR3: TGTGCCAGCAGTGTAGGAGGGGACCTATATGGCTACACCTTC.